This is a list of T cell receptor beta chains from one sample in a study of OX40 agonist ivuxolimab in advanced cancers. TCRdb keeps only in-frame clones here, not all; method: immunoSEQ multiplex PCR. This table has tens of thousands of clones, about 80% appearing once. The sequencing used CD4+ or CD8+ T cells sorted from blood, collected in a trial of the OX40 agonist ivuxolimab. These receptors all come from an adult with an advanced solid tumor such as melanoma, head and neck, liver or kidney cancer. Both conserved end residues are part of each CDR3. A D gene is named only where the DNA matches it firmly. Not every row has a clone size; where given, it reads once, few, many or a size class.

cdr3_length clone_size d_call j_call v_call cdr3_aa cdr3_nt
14 medium-sized TRBD1 TRBJ1-5 TRBV27 CASSTGQSNQPQHF TGTGCCAGCAGTACGGGACAGAGCAATCAGCCCCAGCATTTT
16 once TRBD1 TRBJ2-7 TRBV29-1 CSVEDRVTGASYEQYF TGCAGCGTTGAAGATCGGGTCACAGGGGCTTCCTACGAGCAGTACTTC
15 NA TRBD2 TRBJ2-3 TRBV10-3 CATLSGRDGTDTQYF TGTGCCACCTTATCCGGGAGGGATGGCACAGATACGCAGTATTTT
13 NA NA TRBJ1-5 TRBV5-1 CASSLDGFQPQHF TGCGCCAGCAGCTTGGATGGGTTCCAGCCCCAGCATTTT
13 NA TRBD2 TRBJ2-2 TRBV5-6 CASSTGGAGELFF TGTGCCAGCAGCACGGGAGGGGCCGGGGAGCTGTTTTTT
13 NA TRBD1 TRBJ2-1 TRBV5-1 CASSLGTANEQFF TGCGCCAGCAGCTTAGGGACAGCTAATGAGCAGTTCTTC
17 NA TRBD1 TRBJ1-2 TRBV5-1 CASSPWDSRTFNYGYTF TGCGCCAGCAGCCCCTGGGACAGCAGGACCTTTAACTATGGCTACACCTTC
15 few TRBD2 TRBJ2-1 TRBV5-7 CASSPRAGGNGEQFF TGTGCCAGCAGCCCCCGAGCGGGAGGGAACGGTGAGCAGTTCTTC
13 NA NA TRBJ2-7 TRBV28 CASSPRGTREQYF TGTGCCAGCAGCCCTAGAGGTACGAGGGAGCAGTACTTC
13 NA NA TRBJ1-1 TRBV7-3 CASSLGGHTEAFF TGTGCCAGCAGCTTAGGGGGGCACACTGAAGCTTTCTTT
14 NA NA TRBJ1-2 TRBV4-2 CASSQAGEPYGYTF TGTGCCAGCAGCCAAGCAGGGGAACCCTATGGCTACACCTTC
13 NA NA TRBJ1-1 TRBV27 CASSFGSTTEAFF TGTGCCAGCAGTTTTGGTTCAACCACTGAAGCTTTCTTT
10 NA NA TRBJ2-7 TRBV25-1 CASSEHEQYF TGTGCCAGCAGTGAGCACGAGCAGTACTTC
14 NA NA TRBJ1-1 TRBV5-1 CASSVTQGPTEAFF TGCGCCAGCAGCGTAACACAGGGCCCCACTGAAGCTTTCTTT
15 NA TRBD1 TRBJ1-1 TRBV9 CASSEGQGLNTEAFF TGTGCCAGCAGCGAGGGACAGGGATTGAACACTGAAGCTTTCTTT
14 NA TRBD2 TRBJ2-7 TRBV7-9 CASSYGLAPYEQYF TGTGCCAGCAGCTACGGACTAGCGCCCTACGAGCAGTACTTC
15 NA NA TRBJ2-7 TRBV10-3 CAISESNTVPYEQYF TGTGCCATCAGTGAGTCGAATACAGTCCCCTACGAGCAGTACTTC